This T cell receptor beta chain emerged from a study of neoadjuvant nivolumab and ipilimumab in lung cancer. The wider study: Patients got nivolumab 3 mg/kg on days 1, 15 and 29; combination added ipilimumab 1 mg/kg day 1.

The study's findings and limits: Only a single major-pathologic-response sample was available for clonality analysis. Only a small number of samples underwent TCR sequencing. From pretherapy to surgery, tumor richness and clonality rose with dual therapy.

Using immunoSEQ multiplex PCR, the repertoire was profiled, and TCRdb retains in-frame clones only, with some absent. The table has tens of thousands of clones, about 85% seen once; the top ten hold 5% to 7%. As to this clone: Its specificity is not known.

Germline loops: CDR1 ENHRY, CDR2 SYGVKD. The V gene lost 4 bases and the J gene lost 10 bases, with 11 bases spanning the gap. This CDR3 has 12 amino acids. This receptor was taken from an adult with non-small cell lung cancer. The chain uses TRBV10-3 and TRBJ2-1; tentative D call: TRBD1 (6 bases). The material was peripheral blood, obtained before neoadjuvant nivolumab, alone or with ipilimumab. CDR3: CAISATGYEQFF. CDR3 nucleotides: TGTGCCATCAGTGCTACAGGGTACGAGCAGTTCTTC.